The next 10 T cell receptor beta chains were all read from a single sample in a study of STAT5B mutations in CD4+ large granular lymphocyte leukemia (dated by TCRdb to 2022 to 2024). Library prep was done by the immunoSEQ multiplex PCR assay. In TCRdb, the immuneACCESS table is reduced to in-frame sequences with V and J assigned. These tables do not hold every clone; where another copy was compared, an unresolved V gene accounts for under half, and the others remain unexplained. The sample data list around 33,000 clones, and 69% of these were observed just once. The top ten hold 2.5% to 3% of the sample. The sample was CD4+ T cells from blood buffy coats. The receptors here all came from a human donor in good health.

For the CDR3, the DNA is TGTGCCAGCAGCTTGTCGGGCCACAACTCCTACGAGCAGTACTTC. Translation: CASSLSGHNSYEQYF. This chain connects TRBV5-4 to TRBJ2-7; D gene uncertain. The germline V gene encodes CDR1 SGHNT and CDR2 YYREEE (reference sequence). Trimming removed 1 base at V and 0 bases at J, with 11 bases between. The CDR3 sequence is 15 residues long.

J is TRBJ1-1 and V is TRBV5-6, with D possibly being TRBD1 (6 bases). The CDR3 runs to 18 residues. Per the germline V gene, CDR1 is SGHDT and CDR2 is YYEEEE. Trimming left V 4 bases short and J 0 bases short, with 22 bases between. CDR3 protein: CASSPRGGRGSMNTEAFF. For the CDR3, the DNA is TGTGCCAGCAGCCCTAGGGGGGGGCGAGGATCCATGAACACTGAAGCTTTCTTT.

CDR3 bases: TGCGCCAGCAGCGGCGTGGACAGTAGCGACGAGCAGTACTTC. Its translation is CASSGVDSSDEQYF. The V and J genes are TRBV5-1 and TRBJ2-7; D is possibly TRBD1 (6 bases). The length of the CDR3 is 14 residues. Germline CDR1 SGHRS, CDR2 YFSETQ. With 4 bases removed from V and 5 bases from J, the gap between germline ends came to 16 bases.

This chain joins TRBV7-9 and TRBJ1-2; tentatively, D is TRBD1 (6 bases). The CDR3 extends over 13 amino acids. CDR1 SEHNR and CDR2 FQNEAQ come from the germline V gene (reference sequence). V lost 3 bases and J lost 2, with 7 bases in between. The CDR3 DNA follows: TGTGCCAGCAGCTTCGGGACAAACTATGGCTACACCTTC. It translates to CASSFGTNYGYTF.

Only one count was recorded for this clone. The chain joins TRBV27 to TRBJ1-1; D is unclear. This CDR3 is 13 amino acids long. Trimming stripped 2 bases from V and 0 bases from J, with 4 bases between. Germline V lookup: CDR1 MNHEY, CDR2 SMNVEV (reference sequence). The CDR3 coding sequence is TGTGCCAGCAGTTTAGTCCTGAACACTGAAGCTTTCTTT. Residues: CASSLVLNTEAFF.

The chain joins TRBV7-9 to TRBJ1-2; the match to TRBD1 covers 10 bases. The CDR3 runs 15 residues. V lost 5 bases, J lost 3 bases, and 6 bases stayed unmatched. CDR1 is SEHNR, CDR2 FQNEAQ, per germline (reference sequence). CDR3 sequence: CASSLGQGLHYGYTF. The CDR3 DNA reads TGTGCCAGCAGCCTGGGACAGGGGTTGCACTATGGCTACACCTTC. Supplemented by reference TRBV7-9 and TRBJ1-2, the full variable domain reads DTGVSQNPRHKITKRGQNVTFRCDPISEHNRLYWYRQTLGQGPEFLTYFQNEAQLEKSRLLSDRFSAERPKGSFSTLEIQRTEQGDSAMYLCASSLGQGLHYGYTFGSGTRLTVV.

The table lists this clone with a count of one. The chain combines TRBV30 with TRBJ2-5; 10 bases line up with TRBD1. The CDR3 extends over 14 amino acids. In germline, CDR1 is GTSNPN, CDR2 SVGIG (reference sequence). Trimming removed 4 bases from V and 5 bases from J; junction bases left unmatched: 7. In DNA, the CDR3 is TGTGCCTGGACAAGACAGGGGGCGGGTGAGACCCAGTACTTC. It specifies CAWTRQGAGETQYF.

This clone was recorded a few times. The chain recombines TRBV30 with TRBJ1-5, with a tentative D call TRBD1 (5 bases). The CDR3 runs to 13 residues. Germline CDR1 and CDR2: GTSNPN and SVGIG (reference sequence). V lost 1 base, J lost 6 bases, and 10 bases lay in between. The CDR3 nucleotides read TGTGCCTGGAGTGCCCAGGGAAGTCAGCCCCAGCATTTT. Its protein is CAWSAQGSQPQHF.

The rearrangement joins TRBV21-1 to TRBJ2-7; the table gives TRBD2 as D, unverified against the DNA. TRBV21-1 is listed as a pseudogene. CDR3 length: 14 amino acids. The CDR3 region has the DNA TGTGCCAGCAGCACGGACTGTCCCTCCTACGAGCAGTACTTC. It encodes CASSTDCPSYEQYF.

The chain recombines TRBV7-2 with TRBJ2-7, with TRBD2 matching over 10 bases. V was pared by 1 base and J by 2 bases, with 2 bases of the junction left unmatched. This CDR3 is built from 15 residues. Germline CDR1 SGHTA, CDR2 FQGNSA. The DNA of the CDR3 is TGTGCCAGCAGCTTAGGCCTAGCGGGGGCCTACGAGCAGTACTTC. Residues: CASSLGLAGAYEQYF.